What follows is one T cell receptor beta chain and its context. The specificity of this receptor is unknown. It has no much larger one-base neighbor in the sample; base qualities were not kept. This record belongs to a study of brain T cells in children with intractable seizures (dated by TCRdb to the early 2020s). About the full investigation: Resected brain tissue from about 50 pediatric epilepsy surgery cases was first screened for immune gene transcripts using a NanoString immunology panel. About 70% of the 12 selected surgery cases also had pre-surgery blood sequenced, which left four cases with brain tissue only.

The immunoSEQ assay was used to generate TCR beta chain sequences from genomic DNA. On the authors' methods: Any CDR3 sequence that did not begin with the conserved framework cysteine at position 104 was removed by hand. To get clonality, the normalized Shannon's Diversity Index was subtracted from one, giving values from 0 (maximal diversity) to 1 (oligoclonal). Differences in the frequency of the same CDR3 between samples, such as brain versus blood, were assessed with chi-squared comparison-of-proportions tests. Public clonotypes were identified through searches of immuneACCESS, and similarity to known antiviral clonotypes was evaluated with the VDJdb browser. TCRdb took over this immuneACCESS table, retaining in-frame rearrangements with V and J assigned. Such tables are incomplete; in checked studies, under half of the missing clones stem from an unresolved V gene, and the remainder is unexplained. From that table come the V and J calls and clone size; the DNA was used to work out D and trimming. The sample data list more than 40,000 clones, and approximately 92% of these were observed just once. In total, the top ten clones hold 6.3% of the sample.

The CDR3 numbers 13 residues from cysteine through phenylalanine. This entry keeps only the CDR3 DNA: 39 bases, framed from base 1. CDR1 is given as LNHDA and CDR2 as SQIVND, both from the germline V gene (reference sequence). Trimming takes 5 bases from V and 5 bases from J, and the germline ends sit 12 bases apart. The study at large found these results: Viral specificity was inferred solely from CDR3 sequence similarity, and the HCMV serostatus of the patients was not known. Because sequencing depth was different between pre-surgery and post-surgery blood, clones absent from the pre-surgery sample may reflect undersampling.

The time point label corresponds to: resected brain tissue, or blood drawn just prior to surgery. The surgery cases that showed the highest brain T cell transcript signatures were chosen for TCR beta chain sequencing of brain tissue, and of blood when it was available. Prior to surgery, the patients had been treated with at least one anti-epileptic drug. TCR-sequenced patients were children with drug-resistant epilepsy due to tuberous sclerosis complex, focal cortical dysplasia, Rasmussen encephalitis or hemimegalencephaly. Bulk genomic DNA was extracted from unsorted brain tissue and whole blood with the Monarch genomic DNA purification kit.

The sequence was collected from a girl between 2 and 10 years old with tuberous sclerosis and intractable seizures. The chain is made from TRBV19 and TRBJ2-5, with the D gene uncertain. Sequencing was performed on peripheral blood, taken at surgery. The CDR3 region has the sequence CASSGQRGETQYF. The nucleotide sequence is given as TGTGCCAGTAGTGGGCAACGTGGGGAGACCCAGTACTTC.